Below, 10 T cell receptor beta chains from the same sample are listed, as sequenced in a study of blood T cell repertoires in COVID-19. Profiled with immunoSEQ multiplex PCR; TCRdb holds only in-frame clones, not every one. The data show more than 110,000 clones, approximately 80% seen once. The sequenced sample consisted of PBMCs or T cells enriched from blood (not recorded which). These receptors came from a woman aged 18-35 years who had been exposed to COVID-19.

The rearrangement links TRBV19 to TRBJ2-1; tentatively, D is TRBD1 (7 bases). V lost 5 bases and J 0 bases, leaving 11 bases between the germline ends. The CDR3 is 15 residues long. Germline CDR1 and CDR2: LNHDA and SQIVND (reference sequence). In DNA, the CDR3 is TGTGCCAGTAGTCCCCAGGGGGGCTCCTACAATGAGCAGTTCTTC. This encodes CASSPQGGSYNEQFF.

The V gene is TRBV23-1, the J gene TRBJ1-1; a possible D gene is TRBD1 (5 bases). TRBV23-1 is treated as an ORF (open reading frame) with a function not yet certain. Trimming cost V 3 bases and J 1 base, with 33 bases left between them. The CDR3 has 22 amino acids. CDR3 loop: CASSQWTSATIPPGSTNTEAFF. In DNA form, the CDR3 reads TGCGCCAGCAGTCAGTGGACAAGCGCAACGATACCTCCAGGGTCAACGAACACTGAAGCTTTCTTT.

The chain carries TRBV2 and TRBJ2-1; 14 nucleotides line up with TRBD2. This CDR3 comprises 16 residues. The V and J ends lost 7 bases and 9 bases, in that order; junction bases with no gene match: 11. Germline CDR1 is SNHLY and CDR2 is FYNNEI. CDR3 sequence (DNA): TGTGCCAGCACGAAACGACTAGCGGGAGGGACTCTTGAGCAGTTCTTC. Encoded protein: CASTKRLAGGTLEQFF.

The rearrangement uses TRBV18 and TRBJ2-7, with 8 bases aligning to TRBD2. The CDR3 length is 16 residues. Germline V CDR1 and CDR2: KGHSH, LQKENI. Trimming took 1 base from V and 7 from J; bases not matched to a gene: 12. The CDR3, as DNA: TGTGCCAGCTCACCACAAGCGGGAGCCCGTCGGAGGGAGCAGTACTTC. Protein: CASSPQAGARRREQYF.

The CDR3 DNA follows: TGTGCCTGGAGGATTGCAGGGCTTTCCACTTATGGCTACACCTTC. Translation gives CAWRIAGLSTYGYTF. This chain links TRBV30 with TRBJ1-2; TRBD1 is a possible D gene (5 bases). The V and J ends lost 3 bases and 5 bases respectively, with 19 bases between them. Germline lookup yields CDR1 GTSNPN and CDR2 SVGIG (reference sequence). The CDR3 extends over 15 amino acids.

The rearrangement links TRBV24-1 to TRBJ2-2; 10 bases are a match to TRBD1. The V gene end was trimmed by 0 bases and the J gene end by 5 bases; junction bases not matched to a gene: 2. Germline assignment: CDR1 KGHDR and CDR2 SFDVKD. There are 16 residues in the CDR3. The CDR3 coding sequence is TGTGCCACCAGTGATTTGAGGGACAGGGGAACCGGGGAGCTGTTTTTT. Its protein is CATSDLRDRGTGELFF.

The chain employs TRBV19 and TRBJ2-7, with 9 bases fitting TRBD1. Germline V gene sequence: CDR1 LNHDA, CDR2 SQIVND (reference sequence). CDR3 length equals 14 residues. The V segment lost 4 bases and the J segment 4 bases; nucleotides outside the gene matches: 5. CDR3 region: CASSRTGVGYEQYF. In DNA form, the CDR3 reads TGTGCCAGTAGTAGGACAGGGGTAGGTTACGAGCAGTACTTC. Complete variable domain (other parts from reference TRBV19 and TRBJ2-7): DGGITQSPKYLFRKEGQNVTLSCEQNLNHDAMYWYRQDPGQGLRLIYYSQIVNDFQKGDIAEGYSVSREKKESFPLTVTSAQKNPTAFYLCASSRTGVGYEQYFGPGTRLTVT.

As DNA, the CDR3 is TGCGCCAGCAGCTCACAGGGGGCCGGGGAGACCCAGTACTTC. This gives the protein CASSSQGAGETQYF. V usage is TRBV5-1 and J usage is TRBJ2-5; TRBD1 aligns across 9 bases. The germline gives CDR1 SGHRS, CDR2 YFSETQ. The V segment lost 3 bases and the J segment 5 bases; nucleotides outside the gene matches: 5. CDR3 length: 14 amino acids.

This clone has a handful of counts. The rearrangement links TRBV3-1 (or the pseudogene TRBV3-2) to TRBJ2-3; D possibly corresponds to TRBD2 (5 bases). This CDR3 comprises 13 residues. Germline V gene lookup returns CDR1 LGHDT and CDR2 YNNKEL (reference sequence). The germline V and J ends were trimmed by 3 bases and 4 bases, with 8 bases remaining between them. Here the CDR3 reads CASSQPAADTQYF. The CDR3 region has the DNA TGTGCCAGCAGCCAGCCAGCGGCAGATACGCAGTATTTT.

The CDR3 nucleotides are TGCGCCAGCAGCCAGACATCTCAGGGGAGTTATAGCAATCAGCCCCAGCATTTT. Protein sequence: CASSQTSQGSYSNQPQHF. J is TRBJ1-5 and V is TRBV4-1; the D gene is possibly TRBD1 (6 bases). The V gene lost 3 bases and the J gene lost 0 bases, with 18 bases spanning the gap. Germline V gene sequence: CDR1 MGHRA, CDR2 YSYEKL. CDR3 length: 18 amino acids.